This TCR beta chain was identified in a study of blood T cell repertoires in COVID-19. Overall study context: Samples came from the United States, Italy and Spain, spanning acute and convalescent COVID-19. The cDNA or gDNA used as material had been derived from T cells, B-cell-depleted T cells, or PBMCs.

Methods used by the authors: How many nucleated cells were present was estimated from reference gene primer amplification. The repertoire was sequenced with immunoSEQ multiplex PCR; TCRdb's copy has only in-frame clones and lacks some. From that table come the V and J calls and clone size; the DNA was used to work out D and trimming. The table has approximately 70,000 clones, around 84% seen once. The CDR3 has 12 residues. The V and J ends lost 6 bases and 7 bases respectively, with 16 bases between them. Per the germline V gene, CDR1 is SQVTM and CDR2 is ANQGSEA. This sequence was found in a man between 65 and 80 years old with active or convalescent COVID-19. The specimen was peripheral blood. The chain couples TRBV29-1 to TRBJ2-7; the D gene is possibly TRBD2 (5 bases). CDR3 protein: CSVLLTSLEQYF. CDR3 DNA: TGCAGCGTCCTACTAACTAGTCTGGAGCAGTACTTC.